Below are 5 T cell receptor beta chains sequenced from a single sample in a study of shared clonotypes between healthy human individuals. Data came from immunoSEQ multiplex PCR; TCRdb stores just in-frame clones and leaves some out. The sample consists of under 1 million clones, approximately 92% of them appearing once. Terminally differentiated effector memory CD45RA+ cells were excluded from the naive CD8 cells, which were CD45RO-negative and positively selected for CCR7. The sequenced material came from naive CD8+ T cells sorted from blood. Receptors originate from a man aged 30-40 years in good health.

The rearrangement joins TRBV6-5 to TRBJ2-5; 9 nucleotides match TRBD2. V dropped 4 bases and J dropped 3; count of bases not matched to a gene: 6. The CDR3 contains 15 residues. Germline values: CDR1 MNHEY, CDR2 SVGAGI. The CDR3 nucleotides are TGTGCCAGCAGTTCGACTAGCGGAATTAAAGAGACCCAGTACTTC. Amino acid sequence: CASSSTSGIKETQYF.

About this clone itself: The sample contains more than one DNA sequence encoding this CDR3. V and J are TRBV29-1 and TRBJ2-7; 7 bases map to TRBD2. Trimming removed 1 base from V and 3 bases from J; junction bases left unmatched: 0. Germline CDR1 SQVTM, CDR2 ANQGSEA. This CDR3 comprises 12 residues. The CDR3 region has the DNA TGCAGCGTTGAAGGGACTAGCTACGAGCAGTACTTC. Its protein is CSVEGTSYEQYF.

The gene calls are TRBV5-4 and TRBJ2-7; weak D call: TRBD1 (6 bases). The V gene lost 3 bases and the J gene lost 3 bases, with 19 bases spanning the gap. The CDR3 runs 16 residues. The germline V gene encodes CDR1 SGHNT and CDR2 YYREEE (reference sequence). The CDR3 protein is CASSSYTGLRNYEQYF. For the CDR3, the DNA is TGTGCCAGCAGCTCCTACACAGGGTTGCGGAACTACGAGCAGTACTTC.

The chain couples TRBV23-1 to TRBJ2-7; 8 bases line up with TRBD1. TRBV23-1 is an open reading frame, and its role is uncertain. This CDR3 contains 15 residues. V shed 2 bases and J 3 bases; nucleotides not matched to a gene: 6. In DNA form, the CDR3 reads TGCGCCAGCAGTCAACCGACAGGGGCAGGCTACGAGCAGTACTTC. Protein: CASSQPTGAGYEQYF.

This chain joins TRBV27 and TRBJ2-7; D might be TRBD1 or TRBD2, each matching 5 bases. Germline CDR1 and CDR2: MNHEY and SMNVEV (reference sequence). Deletions cut 3 bases from V and 5 bases from J, with 8 bases between. CDR3 length: 12 residues. CDR3 coding DNA: TGTGCCAGCAGTTTTAGGGGAGACGAGCAGTACTTC. Residues: CASSFRGDEQYF.